This TCR beta chain was sequenced during a study of T-cell memory formation after mild COVID-19. General study points: Confirmation was lacking for SARS-CoV-2 specificity of second-wave clones that peaked on day 37. Contracting clones localized mainly to CM and EM when CD4+ and mainly to EMRA when CD8+. Day 15 to 85 contracting clones showed balanced CD4/CD8; day 15 to 37 expanders favored CD4+.

MiXCR, applied by TCRdb to the 5' RACE reads, yields one record per CDR3 protein. Of under 200,000 distinct CDR3 sequences listed, more than 9% are singletons. V lost 3 bases to trimming and J lost 4 bases; unmatched junction nucleotides: 5. The CDR3 extends over 15 amino acids. CDR1 is DFQATT and CDR2 is SNEGSKA in the germline V gene (reference sequence). Regarding this clonotype: Its antigen remains unknown.

V is TRBV20-1 and J is TRBJ2-1; 11 bases align to TRBD2. This clonotype originated in a young man who had mild COVID-19 (a few samples of this study predate the infection). Cell type and time point are not known. Sequenced input: PBMCs or a T cell subset sorted from them (not recorded which). CDR3 sequence reads: CSASSIAGGYNEQFF. In nucleotides, the CDR3 is TGCAGTGCTAGTTCGATAGCGGGGGGGTACAATGAGCAGTTCTTC.